These T cell receptor beta chains were read from a single sample in a study of blood T cell repertoires in COVID-19. Here immunoSEQ multiplex PCR was the method, and the copy in TCRdb shows in-frame clones only, minus some. The profile shows under 200,000 clones, approximately 90% of them singletons. The sequenced sample was peripheral blood. The receptors derive from a man aged 18 to 29 with COVID-19, enrolled during active disease. Each CDR3 is given with its conserved first and last residue. Each record gives: D gene, CDR3 length, V gene, J gene, clone size, CDR3 protein, CDR3 DNA. A D gene is named only where the DNA matches it firmly. Clone size, where shown, is once, few, many, or a class for clones that have expanded.

TRBD2	17	TRBV27	TRBJ2-2	-	CASSLSAAGKDTGELFF	TGTGCCAGCAGTTTAAGCGCAGCGGGGAAGGACACCGGGGAGCTGTTTTTT
TRBD1	14	TRBV19	TRBJ1-5	-	CASSSTGGNQPQHF	TGTGCCAGTAGTAGTACAGGGGGCAATCAGCCCCAGCATTTT
-	12	TRBV9	TRBJ2-2	-	CASSVPAGELFF	TGTGCCAGCAGCGTACCGGCCGGGGAGCTGTTTTTT
-	16	TRBV25-1	TRBJ2-7	-	CASSSGSGRPGYEQYF	TGTGCCAGCAGTTCGGGATCCGGCAGGCCCGGCTACGAGCAGTACTTC
-	14	TRBV7-9	TRBJ1-1	once	CASSLTGANTEAFF	TGTGCCAGCAGCTTAACAGGCGCGAACACTGAAGCTTTCTTT
-	15	TRBV27	TRBJ2-5	-	CASSQHPPYQETQYF	TGTGCCAGCAGTCAACACCCCCCCTACCAAGAGACCCAGTACTTC
TRBD2	19	TRBV24-1	TRBJ2-1	-	CATSDSHRLLAGLYNEQFF	TGTGCCACCAGTGATTCCCACCGACTACTAGCGGGATTATACAATGAGCAGTTCTTC
-	14	TRBV6-5	TRBJ1-1	-	CASSYGGLNTEAFF	TGTGCCAGCAGTTACGGCGGGCTGAACACTGAAGCTTTCTTT
TRBD1	14	TRBV5-1	TRBJ1-1	-	CASSWGQGGTEAFF	TGCGCCAGCAGCTGGGGACAGGGGGGCACTGAAGCTTTCTTT
TRBD2	15	TRBV27	TRBJ2-1	-	CATQLGGSDYNEQFF	TGTGCCACCCAGCTTGGCGGGAGTGATTACAATGAGCAGTTCTTC
-	11	TRBV12-3/TRBV12-4	TRBJ2-7	-	CASRGPYEQYF	TGTGCCAGCAGGGGGCCCTACGAGCAGTACTTC
TRBD1	14	TRBV6-6	TRBJ2-7	-	CASSVGQGSYEQYF	TGTGCCAGCAGTGTAGGACAGGGGTCCTACGAGCAGTACTTC
-	13	TRBV4-3	TRBJ2-2	once	CASSQGGVGELFF	TGCGCCAGCAGCCAGGGGGGTGTCGGGGAGCTGTTTTTT
TRBD2	16	TRBV4-2	TRBJ2-1	-	CASSQESGRAYNEQFF	TGTGCCAGCAGCCAAGAAAGCGGGAGAGCCTACAATGAGCAGTTCTTC
-	14	TRBV7-7	TRBJ2-5	-	CASSFGLAGETQYF	TGTGCTAGCAGCTTTGGGCTAGCCGGAGAGACCCAGTACTTC
TRBD1	14	TRBV18	TRBJ1-3	-	CASSQDRDGNTIYF	TGTGCCAGCTCACAGGACAGGGACGGAAACACCATATATTTT
TRBD1	16	TRBV19	TRBJ1-3	-	CASSPREQGAGNTIYF	TGTGCCAGTAGTCCCCGGGAGCAGGGGGCTGGAAACACCATATATTTT
TRBD2	16	TRBV7-2	TRBJ2-1	-	CASSLAGGPSYNEQFF	TGTGCCAGCAGCCTAGCGGGAGGGCCGTCCTACAATGAGCAGTTCTTC
TRBD1	14	TRBV30	TRBJ1-5	once	CAWAGQYSNQPQHF	TGTGCCTGGGCGGGACAGTATAGCAATCAGCCCCAGCATTTT
-	15	TRBV5-1	TRBJ1-1	-	CASSLSFTENTEAFF	TGCGCCAGCAGCTTATCGTTTACAGAGAACACTGAAGCTTTCTTT
-	12	TRBV7-9	TRBJ2-2	-	CASSLGSRELFF	TGTGCCAGCAGCTTAGGGTCGAGGGAGCTGTTTTTT
-	15	TRBV5-3	TRBJ1-5	few	CARSSQRDNNQPQHF	TGTGCCAGAAGCTCTCAGAGGGACAACAATCAGCCCCAGCATTTT
-	17	TRBV4-3	TRBJ1-1	-	CASSQVGRGPMNTEAFF	TGCGCCAGCAGCCAAGTCGGTCGGGGTCCCATGAACACTGAAGCTTTCTTT
-	17	TRBV4-2	TRBJ2-1	once	CASSLAGERRAYNEQFF	TGTGCCAGCAGCCTAGCAGGCGAGCGGAGGGCCTACAATGAGCAGTTCTTC
-	15	TRBV10-3	TRBJ2-1	-	CAISGVTRKSSEQFF	TGTGCCATCAGTGGGGTGACTAGGAAGTCTAGTGAGCAGTTCTTC
TRBD2	19	TRBV18	TRBJ2-3	-	CASSLAGTSGIKGADTQYF	TGTGCCAGCTCACTCGCCGGGACTAGCGGGATCAAGGGTGCAGATACGCAGTATTTT
TRBD2	15	TRBV18	TRBJ2-7	-	CASSPVTSGRYEQYF	TGTGCCAGCTCACCAGTTACTAGCGGGAGGTACGAGCAGTACTTC
-	12	TRBV7-9	TRBJ1-1	-	CGSGEGPTEAFF	TGTGGGTCGGGAGAGGGTCCCACTGAAGCTTTCTTT
TRBD2	16	TRBV14	TRBJ2-5	-	CASSQGTSGRTPRLNF	TGTGCCAGCAGCCAAGGGACTAGCGGGAGAACACCCAGGTTGAACTTC
-	15	TRBV7-6	TRBJ1-4	-	CASSLAGGTNEKLFF	TGTGCCAGCAGCTTAGCAGGAGGGACTAATGAAAAACTGTTTTTT
TRBD1	13	TRBV25-1	TRBJ1-1	-	CASSRDRYTEAFF	TGTGCCAGCAGCCGGGACAGATACACTGAAGCTTTCTTT
TRBD1	15	TRBV6-6	TRBJ1-1	-	CASILPGQKNTEAFF	TGTGCCAGCATCTTACCGGGACAGAAGAACACTGAAGCTTTCTTT
-	16	TRBV5-1	TRBJ2-2	many	CASSSYGGTNTGELFF	TGCGCCAGCAGCTCCTACGGCGGGACGAACACCGGGGAGCTGTTTTTT
TRBD1	16	TRBV9	TRBJ1-2	-	CASSVRSDRVDYGYTF	TGTGCCAGCAGCGTACGTTCCGACAGGGTAGACTATGGCTACACCTTC
-	14	TRBV18	TRBJ2-7	-	CASSPRDNSYEQYF	TGTGCCAGCTCACCCCGGGACAACTCCTACGAGCAGTACTTC
-	14	TRBV6-2/TRBV6-3	TRBJ2-1	-	CASSYLLDTNEQFF	TGTGCCAGCAGTTACTTGCTGGACACCAATGAGCAGTTCTTC
-	18	TRBV21-1	TRBJ2-1	-	CASSKGRISGQTYNEQFF	TGTGCCAGCAGCAAAGGGAGGATTTCGGGACAAACTTACAATGAGCAGTTCTTC
-	14	TRBV6-2/TRBV6-3	TRBJ2-7	-	CASSRGTTGNEQYF	TGTGCCAGCAGTAGGGGGACTACCGGGAACGAGCAGTACTTC
-	14	TRBV6-2/TRBV6-3	TRBJ2-7	-	CASSQEGRSYEQYF	TGTGCCAGCAGCCAGGAGGGCCGCTCCTACGAGCAGTACTTC
TRBD2	13	TRBV29-1	TRBJ2-1	-	CSVVSSGSSEQFF	TGCAGCGTTGTCTCCAGCGGGAGCAGTGAGCAGTTCTTC
TRBD1	13	TRBV30	TRBJ2-7	once	CAWTRDRGYEQYF	TGTGCCTGGACCAGGGACAGGGGCTACGAGCAGTACTTC
-	15	TRBV6-4	TRBJ2-1	-	CASSDEASPYNEQFF	TGTGCCAGCAGTGACGAAGCGTCCCCTTACAATGAGCAGTTCTTC
-	13	TRBV7-3	TRBJ2-5	-	CASSLNREETQYF	TGTGCCAGCAGCTTAAACAGAGAAGAGACCCAGTACTTC